The text below deals with one TCR beta chain. This specimen comes from a study of T-cell memory formation after mild COVID-19. TCRdb called the 5' RACE reads again in MiXCR, with one record for every CDR3 protein. The data contain roughly 600,000 distinct CDR3 sequences, roughly 18% of them singletons. V was pared by 6 bases and J by 2 bases, with 7 bases between. This CDR3 is 13 amino acids long. The V gene's germline CDR1 is MNHEY and CDR2 SMNVEV (reference sequence). Sequenced sample: PBMCs or a T cell subset sorted from them (not recorded which). This sequence was found in an adult woman who had mild COVID-19 (a few samples of this study predate the infection). Cell type and time point are not known. This chain uses TRBV27 with TRBJ2-2; no clear D gene. CDR3 region: CASRQSNTGELFF. The DNA of the CDR3 is TGTGCCAGCAGGCAGAGTAACACCGGGGAGCTGTTTTTT.